This T cell receptor (beta chain) stems from a study of blood T cell repertoires in COVID-19. This CDR3 contains 16 residues. The V end lost 2 bases, the J end lost 1 base, and 11 bases lay between the germline ends. Germline CDR1 reads MNHEY; CDR2 reads SVGEGT. The method was immunoSEQ multiplex PCR; TCRdb's version includes in-frame clones alone and lacks a portion of them. The profile covers roughly 220,000 clones, with more than 65% appearing a single time and more than 1.2% taken by the ten largest. The sequenced sample consisted of peripheral blood. This receptor was identified in a woman aged 35 to 49 who had recovered from COVID-19. The J gene is TRBJ2-2, the V gene TRBV6-2 or TRBV6-3; tentatively, D is TRBD2 (6 bases). DNA of the CDR3: TGTGCCAGCAGTTACGATTGGAGGGGGAACACCGGGGAGCTGTTTTTT. Its protein is CASSYDWRGNTGELFF.